This T cell receptor beta chain was obtained from a study of tumor and adjacent non-tumor tissue in lung cancer. This clonotype is termed large. The antigen is undetermined. The template was RNA from unsorted bulk tissue. More than 3 cm separated this lung sample from the edge of the tumor. Three rounds of nested PCR, following a modified ARM-PCR protocol, produced the TCRbeta library. MiXCR was run by TCRdb on the multiplex PCR reads, yielding one entry per CDR3 protein. There are 35,000 to 50,000 distinct CDR3 sequences in the sample; roughly 60% occur only once, and 45% to 50% lies in the top ten. Overall study findings and caveats: Tumor tissue had significantly higher TCR diversity than normal lung.

This clonotype was sampled from a man aged 45-65 years with non-small cell lung cancer. Sequencing was done on a sample of distant non-tumor lung tissue.

CDR3 region: CASSPFQREKGSDEQFF. The CDR3 region has the DNA TGTGCCAGCAGCCCCTTCCAGCGGGAGAAAGGATCGGATGAGCAGTTCTTC. The genes are TRBV4-2 and TRBJ2-1, with TRBD2 matching 8 bases. This CDR3 is 17 amino acids long. The V gene's germline CDR1 is LGHNA and CDR2 YNFKEQ. The V segment lost 4 bases and the J segment 8 bases; nucleotides outside the gene matches: 16.